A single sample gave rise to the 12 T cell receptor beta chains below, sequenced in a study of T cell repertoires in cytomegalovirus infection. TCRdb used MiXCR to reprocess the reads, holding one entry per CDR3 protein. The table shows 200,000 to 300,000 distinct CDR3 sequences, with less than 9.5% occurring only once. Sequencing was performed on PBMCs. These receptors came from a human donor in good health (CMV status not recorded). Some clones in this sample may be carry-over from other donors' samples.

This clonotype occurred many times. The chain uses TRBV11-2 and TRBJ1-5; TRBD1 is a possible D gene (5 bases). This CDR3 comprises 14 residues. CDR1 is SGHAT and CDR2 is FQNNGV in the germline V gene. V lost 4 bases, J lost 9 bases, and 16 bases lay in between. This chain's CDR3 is CASSSRDSRGPQHF. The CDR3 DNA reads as TGTGCCAGCAGCTCCCGGGACTCCCGGGGGCCCCAGCATTTT.

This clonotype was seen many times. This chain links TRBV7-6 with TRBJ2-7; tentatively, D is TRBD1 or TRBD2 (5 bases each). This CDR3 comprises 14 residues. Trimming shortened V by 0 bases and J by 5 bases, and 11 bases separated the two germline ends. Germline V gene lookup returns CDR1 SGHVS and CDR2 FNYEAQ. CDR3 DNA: TGTGCCAGCAGCTTAGCCGGGACCAGCAACGAGCAGTACTTC. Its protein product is CASSLAGTSNEQYF.

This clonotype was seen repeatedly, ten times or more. The CDR3 spells CASSSVGGGTGQPQHF. CDR3 in DNA: TGTGCCAGCAGCTCCGTAGGAGGGGGGACGGGACAGCCCCAGCATTTT. The chain links TRBV7-2 to TRBJ1-5, with a tentative D call TRBD1 (6 bases). Germline V gene data show CDR1 as SGHTA and CDR2 as FQGNSA. The CDR3 totals 16 residues. The V end was cut by 4 bases, the J end by 7 bases, with 20 bases between.

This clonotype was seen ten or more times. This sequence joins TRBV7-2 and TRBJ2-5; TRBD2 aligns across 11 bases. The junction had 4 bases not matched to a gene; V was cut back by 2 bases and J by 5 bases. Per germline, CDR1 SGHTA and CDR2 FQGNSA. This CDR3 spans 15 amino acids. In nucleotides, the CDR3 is TGTGCCAGCAGCTTACAGTCTAGCGGGAGGGAGACCCAGTACTTC. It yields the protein CASSLQSSGRETQYF.

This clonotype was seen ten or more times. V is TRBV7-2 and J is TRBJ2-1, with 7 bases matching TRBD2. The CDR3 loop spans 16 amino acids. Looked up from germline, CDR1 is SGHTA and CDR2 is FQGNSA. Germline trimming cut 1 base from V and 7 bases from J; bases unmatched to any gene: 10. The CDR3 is CASSLEFSGSWNEQFF. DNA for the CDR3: TGTGCCAGCAGCTTAGAGTTTAGCGGGTCGTGGAATGAGCAGTTCTTC. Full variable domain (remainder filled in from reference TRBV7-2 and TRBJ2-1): GAGVSQSPSNKVTEKGKDVELRCDPISGHTALYWYRQSLGQGLEFLIYFQGNSAPDKSGLPSDRFSAERTGGSVSTLTIQRTQQEDSAVYLCASSLEFSGSWNEQFFGPGTRLTVL.

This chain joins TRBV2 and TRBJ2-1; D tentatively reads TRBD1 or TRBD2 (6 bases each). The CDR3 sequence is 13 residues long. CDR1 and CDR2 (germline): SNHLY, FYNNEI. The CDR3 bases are TGTGGCAGTTGGGGGGCTAGGTACAATGAGCAGTTCTTC. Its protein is CGSWGARYNEQFF.

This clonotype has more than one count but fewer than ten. CDR3 sequence reads: CASSPDRGMNTEAFF. CDR3 nucleotides: TGTGCCAGCAGCCCAGACAGGGGGATGAACACTGAAGCTTTCTTT. This chain links TRBV14 with TRBJ1-1; TRBD1 aligns across 9 bases. CDR3 length: 15 amino acids. The V and J ends lost 4 bases and 0 bases, in that order; junction bases with no gene match: 3. The germline V gene has CDR1 SGHDN and CDR2 FVKESK. The complete variable domain, with remaining parts taken from reference TRBV14 and TRBJ1-1, reads EAGVTQFPSHSVIEKGQTVTLRCDPISGHDNLYWYRRVMGKEIKFLLHFVKESKQDESGMPNNRFLAERTGGTYSTLKVQPAELEDSGVYFCASSPDRGMNTEAFFGQGTRLTVV.

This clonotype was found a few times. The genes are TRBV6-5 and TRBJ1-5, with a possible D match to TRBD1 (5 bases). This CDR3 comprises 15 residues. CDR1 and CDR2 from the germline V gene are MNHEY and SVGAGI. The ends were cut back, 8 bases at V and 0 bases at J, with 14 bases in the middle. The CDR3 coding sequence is TGTGCCAGCCTAAAGACAGCCGATAGCAATCAGCCCCAGCATTTT. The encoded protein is CASLKTADSNQPQHF.

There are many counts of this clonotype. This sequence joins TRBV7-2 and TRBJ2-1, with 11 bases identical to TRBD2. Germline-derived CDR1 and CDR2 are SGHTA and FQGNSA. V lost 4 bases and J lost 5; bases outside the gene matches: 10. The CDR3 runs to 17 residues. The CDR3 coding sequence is TGTGCCAGCAGCTCGGGCCTTAGCGGGGGGGCCGACAATGAGCAGTTCTTC. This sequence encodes CASSSGLSGGADNEQFF.

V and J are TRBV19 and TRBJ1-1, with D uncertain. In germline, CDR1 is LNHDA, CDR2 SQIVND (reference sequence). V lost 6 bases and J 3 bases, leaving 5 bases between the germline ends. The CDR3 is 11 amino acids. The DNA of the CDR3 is TGTGCCAGTAGACAGTACACTGAAGCTTTCTTT. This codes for CASRQYTEAFF.

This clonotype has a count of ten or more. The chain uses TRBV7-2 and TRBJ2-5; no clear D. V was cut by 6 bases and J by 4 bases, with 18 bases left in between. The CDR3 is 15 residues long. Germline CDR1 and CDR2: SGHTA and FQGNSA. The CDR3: CASRLTILDGETQYF. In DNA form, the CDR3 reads TGTGCCAGCAGATTAACTATTCTAGACGGAGAGACCCAGTACTTC.

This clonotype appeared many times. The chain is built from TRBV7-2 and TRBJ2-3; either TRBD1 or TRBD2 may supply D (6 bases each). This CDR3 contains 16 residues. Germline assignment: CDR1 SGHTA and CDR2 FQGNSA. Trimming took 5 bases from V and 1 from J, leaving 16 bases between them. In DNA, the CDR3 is TGTGCCAGCAGCCTGTGGGGGGCTAGCGGCACAGATACGCAGTATTTT. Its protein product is CASSLWGASGTDTQYF.